This TCR beta chain was found in a study of shared clonotypes between healthy human individuals. Study-wide results and limits: A reduction in generation probabilities was seen for non-shared clonotypes relative to those shared by all four donors.

The protocol was immunoSEQ multiplex PCR, while the TCRdb copy is restricted to in-frame clones and leaves out a portion. The repertoire holds roughly 2 million clones, with approximately 95% as singletons. V trimming: 1 base; J trimming: 7 bases; junction bases outside the gene matches: 5. CDR1 is MGHRA and CDR2 is YSYEKL in the germline V gene. The CDR3 loop spans 14 amino acids. This clone was picked up a small number of times. No antigen is known for it. The sequence was collected from a man between 18 and 35 years old in good health. Sequenced material: naive CD4+ T cells sorted from blood. Subset in this sample: CD45RA+ positively selected. V usage is TRBV4-1 and J usage is TRBJ2-5; 8 nucleotides match TRBD2. This CDR3 is CASSQVAGSGTQYF. The CDR3 bases are TGCGCCAGCAGCCAAGTAGCGGGGTCGGGGACCCAGTACTTC.